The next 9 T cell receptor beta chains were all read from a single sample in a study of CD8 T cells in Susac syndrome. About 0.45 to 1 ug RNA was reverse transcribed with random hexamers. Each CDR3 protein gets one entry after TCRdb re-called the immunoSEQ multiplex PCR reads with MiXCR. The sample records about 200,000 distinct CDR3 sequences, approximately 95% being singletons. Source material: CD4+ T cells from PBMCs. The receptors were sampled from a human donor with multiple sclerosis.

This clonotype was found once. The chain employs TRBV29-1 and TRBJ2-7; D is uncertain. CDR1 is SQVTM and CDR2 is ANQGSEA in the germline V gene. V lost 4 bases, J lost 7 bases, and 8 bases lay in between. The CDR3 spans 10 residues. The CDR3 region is CSVGSREQYF. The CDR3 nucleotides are TGCAGCGTTGGGAGCAGGGAGCAGTACTTC.

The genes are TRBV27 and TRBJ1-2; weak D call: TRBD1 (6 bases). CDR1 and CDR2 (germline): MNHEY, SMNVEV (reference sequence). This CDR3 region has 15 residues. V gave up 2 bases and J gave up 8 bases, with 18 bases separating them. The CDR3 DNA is TGTGCCAGCAGTTTAGGCAGGGGCCGCCGTGAAGGCTACACCTTC. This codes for CASSLGRGRREGYTF.

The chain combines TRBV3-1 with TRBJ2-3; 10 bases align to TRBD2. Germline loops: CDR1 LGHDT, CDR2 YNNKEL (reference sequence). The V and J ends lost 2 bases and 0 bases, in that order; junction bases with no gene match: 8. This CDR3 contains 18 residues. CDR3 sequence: CASSQSWGSGGSTDTQYF. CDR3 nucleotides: TGTGCCAGCAGCCAATCCTGGGGTAGCGGGGGGAGCACAGATACGCAGTATTTT.

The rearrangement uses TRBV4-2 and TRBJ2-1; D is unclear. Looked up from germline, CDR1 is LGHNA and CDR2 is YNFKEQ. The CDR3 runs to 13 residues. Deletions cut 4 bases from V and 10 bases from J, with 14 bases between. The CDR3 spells CASSPQLGSEQFF. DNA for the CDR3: TGTGCCAGCAGCCCCCAGCTAGGGTCGGAGCAGTTCTTC.

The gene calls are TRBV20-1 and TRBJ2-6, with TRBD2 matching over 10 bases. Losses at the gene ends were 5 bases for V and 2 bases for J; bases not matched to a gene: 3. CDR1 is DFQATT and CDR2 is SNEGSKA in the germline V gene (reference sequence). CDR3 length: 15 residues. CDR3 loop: CSAGLAAAGANVLTF. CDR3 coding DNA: TGCAGTGCTGGACTAGCGGCTGCTGGGGCCAACGTCCTGACTTTC.

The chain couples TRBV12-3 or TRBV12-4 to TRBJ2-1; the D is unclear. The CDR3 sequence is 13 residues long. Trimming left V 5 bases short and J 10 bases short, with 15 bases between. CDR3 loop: CASSPDTTREQFF. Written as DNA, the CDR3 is TGTGCCAGCAGTCCCGACACTACGCGGGAGCAGTTCTTC.

The CDR3 sequence is CASSLDQGEVYGYTF. CDR3 nucleotides: TGTGCCAGCAGCTTAGATCAGGGGGAAGTCTATGGCTACACCTTC. The V call is TRBV7-9, the J call TRBJ1-2; TRBD1 aligns across 7 bases. CDR1 and CDR2 (germline): SEHNR, FQNEAQ (reference sequence). This CDR3 comprises 15 residues. The V segment lost 1 base and the J segment 4 bases; nucleotides outside the gene matches: 6.

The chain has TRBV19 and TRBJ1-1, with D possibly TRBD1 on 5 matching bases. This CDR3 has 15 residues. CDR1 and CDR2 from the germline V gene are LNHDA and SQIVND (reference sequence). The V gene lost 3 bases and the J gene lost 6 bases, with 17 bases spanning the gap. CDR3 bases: TGTGCCAGTAGTATGAAGGCAGGGCTATTGCCTGAAGCTTTCTTT. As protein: CASSMKAGLLPEAFF.

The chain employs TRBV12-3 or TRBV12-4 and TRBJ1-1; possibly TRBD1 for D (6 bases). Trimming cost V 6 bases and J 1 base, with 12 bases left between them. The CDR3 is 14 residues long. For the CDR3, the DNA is TGTGCCAGCAGGACACAGGGAACGAACACTGAAGCTTTCTTT. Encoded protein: CASRTQGTNTEAFF.